This paragraph reports one T cell receptor (beta chain). The target of this receptor is not known. Within one base of it there is no much larger clone, and no base qualities were kept. The data belong to a study of blood T cell repertoires in COVID-19 (dated by TCRdb to the early 2020s). In the study overall: The collaborator samples originated in the United States, Italy and Spain and spanned the acute and convalescent phases of COVID-19. The prospective study material was composed of cDNA or gDNA derived from T cells, B-cell-depleted T cells, or PBMCs. Deeply sampled blood TCRbeta repertoires from subjects exposed to, actively infected with, or recovered from COVID-19 were included in the dataset. The repertoires were released in a freely available public database intended as a resource for research on the immune response to SARS-CoV-2. Samples were obtained from the ongoing ImmuneRACE study (first 160 participants) and from some 1,200 subjects provided by 6 global collaborators. The sample metadata nearly always contained a de-identified subject ID, COVID-19 status, age in years and sex. Where available, HLA class I and class II types were obtained from metadata supplied by the sample provider rather than from assay-based typing. Overall study results and their limits: How much clinical and demographic metadata was included differed by source and by participant, and the metadata was provided uncurated.

Whole blood was collected in K2EDTA tubes by collaborating institutions according to the institutions' own protocols. For TCRbeta analysis, collaborators shipped samples as frozen whole blood, isolated PBMCs, or DNA extracted from either of those sample types. The CDR3 numbers 16 residues from cysteine through phenylalanine. Only CDR3 DNA is held: 48 bases, read in frame from base 1. CDR1 and CDR2 were assigned from the germline V gene as KGHDR and SFDVKD. V is reduced by 2 bases and J by 4 bases, leaving a spacing of 13 bases between them. The immunoSEQ Assay, a bias-controlled multiplex PCR, was used to amplify TCRbeta CDR3 regions from genomic DNA. The authors' analysis ran thus. The number of nucleated cells in each sample was estimated by amplification of reference gene primers within the assay. To quantify the absolute abundance of each unique TCRbeta CDR3 rearrangement, sequence reads were collapsed and filtered. For each sample, productive Simpson clonality was calculated as the square root of Simpson's diversity index across productive rearrangements. TCRdb mirrors the immuneACCESS table, restricted to in-frame sequences. Some clones are absent from its copies; in checked studies, under half trace to an unresolved V gene, and the reason for the others is unknown. The DNA gave D and trimming, while V, J and clone size come from that table. In this sample the table shows approximately 90,000 clones, over 75% of which occur a single time. The ten most abundant clones make up approximately 4.5% of the sample.

This receptor chain uses TRBV24-1 and TRBJ2-2; tentative D gene TRBD2, with 7 bases matching. This sequence originates from a man between 60 and 70 years old with acute or convalescent COVID-19. The sample taken for sequencing was peripheral blood. The DNA sequence follows: TGTGCCACCAGTGATTGGAGGGGGAGGGTCACCGGGGAGCTGTTTTTT. Translation gives CATSDWRGRVTGELFF.